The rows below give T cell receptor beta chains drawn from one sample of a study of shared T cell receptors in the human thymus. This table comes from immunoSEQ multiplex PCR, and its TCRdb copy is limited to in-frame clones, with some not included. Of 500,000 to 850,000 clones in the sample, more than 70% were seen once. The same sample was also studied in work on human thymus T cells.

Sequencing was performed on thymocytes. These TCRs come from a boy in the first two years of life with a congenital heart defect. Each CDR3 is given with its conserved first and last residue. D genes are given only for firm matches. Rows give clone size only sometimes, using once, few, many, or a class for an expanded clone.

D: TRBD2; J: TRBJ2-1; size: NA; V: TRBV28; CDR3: CASSWGGLAGVGNEQFF; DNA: TGTGCCAGCAGTTGGGGGGGACTAGCGGGAGTAGGGAATGAGCAGTTCTTC
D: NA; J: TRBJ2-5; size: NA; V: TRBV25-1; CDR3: CASSETARAEGLGTQYF; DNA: TGTGCCAGCAGTGAAACGGCGCGGGCCGAGGGTCTAGGGACCCAGTACTTC
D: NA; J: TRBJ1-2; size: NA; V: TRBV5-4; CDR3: CASSLRGGGYTF; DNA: TGTGCCAGCAGCTTGAGGGGAGGGGGCTACACCTTC
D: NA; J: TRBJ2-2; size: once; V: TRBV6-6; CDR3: CASSRDRPNTGELFF; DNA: TGTGCCAGCAGCCGCGACAGACCGAACACCGGGGAGCTGTTTTTT
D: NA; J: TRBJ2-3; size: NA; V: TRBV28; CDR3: CASSPGASTDTQYF; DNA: TGTGCCAGCAGTCCGGGAGCCAGCACAGATACGCAGTATTTT
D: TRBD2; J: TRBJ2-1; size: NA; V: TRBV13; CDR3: CASSLSGLIAGSSYNEQFF; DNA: TGTGCCAGCAGCTTATCCGGGCTCATAGCGGGGAGCTCCTACAATGAGCAGTTCTTC
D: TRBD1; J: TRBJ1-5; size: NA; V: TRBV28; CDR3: CASSPTDRVGNQPQHF; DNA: TGTGCCAGCAGTCCCACGGACAGGGTGGGAAATCAGCCCCAGCATTTT
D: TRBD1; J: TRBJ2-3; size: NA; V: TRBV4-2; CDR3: CASSQEGNGQGISTDTQYF; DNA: TGTGCCAGCAGCCAAGAGGGGAACGGACAGGGGATCTCCACAGATACGCAGTATTTT
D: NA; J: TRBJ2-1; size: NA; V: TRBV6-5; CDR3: CASSYGGRVSYNEQFF; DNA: TGTGCCAGCAGTTACGGGGGCAGGGTTTCCTACAATGAGCAGTTCTTC
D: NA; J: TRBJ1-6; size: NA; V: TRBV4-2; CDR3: CASSQDWGGSPLHF; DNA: TGTGCCAGCAGCCAAGATTGGGGAGGTTCACCCCTCCACTTT
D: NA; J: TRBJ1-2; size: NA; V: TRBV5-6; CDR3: CASSFNPGVRGGYTF; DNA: TGTGCCAGCAGCTTCAATCCAGGGGTAAGGGGTGGCTACACCTTC
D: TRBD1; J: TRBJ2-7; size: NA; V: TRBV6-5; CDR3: CASRGQGYEQYF; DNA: TGTGCCAGCAGGGGACAGGGCTACGAGCAGTACTTC
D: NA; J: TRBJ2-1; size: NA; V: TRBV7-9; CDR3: CASSYDSHNEQFF; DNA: TGTGCCAGCAGTTACGACAGCCACAATGAGCAGTTCTTC
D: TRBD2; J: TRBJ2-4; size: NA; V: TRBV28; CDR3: CASSGLAGGVAKNIQYF; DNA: TGTGCCAGCTCTGGACTAGCGGGAGGGGTAGCCAAAAACATTCAGTACTTC
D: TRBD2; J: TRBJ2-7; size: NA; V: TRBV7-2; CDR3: CASSPLPRSGSYEQYF; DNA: TGTGCCAGCAGCCCACTGCCCCGTAGCGGGAGCTACGAGCAGTACTTC
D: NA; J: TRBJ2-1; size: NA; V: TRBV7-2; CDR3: CASSLDLRGRDNEQFF; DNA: TGTGCCAGCAGCTTAGACCTCCGGGGTCGGGACAATGAGCAGTTCTTC
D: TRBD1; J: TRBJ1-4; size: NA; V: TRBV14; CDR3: CASSQGGGVSTNEKLFF; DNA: TGTGCCAGCAGCCAAGGAGGGGGCGTATCAACTAATGAAAAACTGTTTTTT
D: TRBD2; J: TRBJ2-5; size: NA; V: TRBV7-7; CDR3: CASSLASPSGAQETQYF; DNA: TGTGCTAGCAGCTTAGCGTCCCCTAGCGGGGCCCAAGAGACCCAGTACTTC
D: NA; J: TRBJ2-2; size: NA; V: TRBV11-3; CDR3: CASSPHPLTANTGELFF; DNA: TGTGCCAGCAGCCCACATCCCTTGACAGCTAACACCGGGGAGCTGTTTTTT
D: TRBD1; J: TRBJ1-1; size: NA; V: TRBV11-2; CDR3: CASSVKHRGQSTEAFF; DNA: TGTGCCAGCAGCGTCAAACACAGGGGACAGAGCACTGAAGCTTTCTTT
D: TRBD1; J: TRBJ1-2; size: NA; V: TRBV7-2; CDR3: CASSTDRNYGYTF; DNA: TGTGCCAGCAGCACGGACAGGAACTATGGCTACACCTTC
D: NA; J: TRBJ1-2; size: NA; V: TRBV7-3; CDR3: CASSFGQRGSGGYTF; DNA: TGTGCCAGCAGCTTTGGACAGAGGGGGTCCGGGGGCTACACCTTC
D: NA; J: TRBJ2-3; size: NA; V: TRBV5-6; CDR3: CASSLAVAQGCDTQYF; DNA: TGTGCCAGCAGCTTGGCCGTGGCGCAGGGGTGTGATACGCAGTATTTT
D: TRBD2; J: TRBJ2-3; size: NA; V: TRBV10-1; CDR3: CASSDPAGSTDTQYF; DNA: TGCGCCAGCAGTGATCCAGCGGGAAGCACAGATACGCAGTATTTT
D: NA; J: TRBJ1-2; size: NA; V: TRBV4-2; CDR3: CASSPSVEAPGDYGYTF; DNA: TGTGCCAGCAGCCCGTCGGTCGAAGCTCCCGGGGACTATGGCTACACCTTC
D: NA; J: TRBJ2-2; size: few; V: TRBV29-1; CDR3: CSVESGGEDTGELFF; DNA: TGCAGCGTTGAGTCGGGGGGCGAGGACACCGGGGAGCTGTTTTTT
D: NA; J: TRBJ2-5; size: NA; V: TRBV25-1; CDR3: CASSEIGWKTQYF; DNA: TGTGCCAGCAGTGAAATCGGGTGGAAGACCCAGTACTTC
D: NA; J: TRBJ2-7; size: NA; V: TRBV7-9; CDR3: CASTHNYEQYF; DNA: TGTGCCAGCACTCACAACTACGAGCAGTACTTC
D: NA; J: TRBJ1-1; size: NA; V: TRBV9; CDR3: CASSVETTMNTEAFF; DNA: TGTGCCAGCAGCGTTGAGACAACAATGAACACTGAAGCTTTCTTT
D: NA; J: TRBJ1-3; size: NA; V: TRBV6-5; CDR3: CASRSTETSGNTIYF; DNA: TGTGCCAGCAGATCAACAGAGACCTCTGGAAACACCATATATTTT
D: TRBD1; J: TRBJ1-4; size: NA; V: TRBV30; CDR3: CAWTGTGTYSDEKLFF; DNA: TGTGCCTGGACCGGGACAGGGACCTATTCAGATGAAAAACTGTTTTTT